Listed below are T cell receptor beta chains from one sample, sequenced in a study of shared clonotypes between healthy human individuals. Sequencing used immunoSEQ multiplex PCR; TCRdb keeps in-frame clones, though not all of them. The sample lists some 1.5 million clones, approximately 98% occurring once. The sample taken for sequencing was naive CD4+ T cells sorted from blood. The receptors stem from a man aged 25 to 45 in good health. Both conserved end residues are trimmed from each CDR3.

v_call	cdr3_length	cdr3_aa
TRBV9	12	ASSPSGSYNEQF
TRBV25-1	13	ASSGLGQVNTEAF
TRBV9	14	ASSVAGLPHLGEQY
TRBV2	13	ASSEATRPTGELF
TRBV5-1	12	ASTGDPGSHEQF
TRBV5-1	14	ASSRDGTGFTDTQY
TRBV9	12	ASSVSGGTDTQY
TRBV18	11	ASSPLSGETQY
TRBV15	11	ATSRDEADTQY
TRBV6-5	13	ASSYRGNTYNEQF
TRBV10-1	13	ASSERGSSYNEQF
TRBV28	10	ASSYGTDTQY
TRBV2	12	ASSKGTESYEQY
TRBV30	10	AWSRAFEKLF
TRBV5-1	13	ASSLAGTSVGEQF
TRBV7-3	16	ASSLTLAGGVNTGELF
TRBV18	9	ASSRADTQY